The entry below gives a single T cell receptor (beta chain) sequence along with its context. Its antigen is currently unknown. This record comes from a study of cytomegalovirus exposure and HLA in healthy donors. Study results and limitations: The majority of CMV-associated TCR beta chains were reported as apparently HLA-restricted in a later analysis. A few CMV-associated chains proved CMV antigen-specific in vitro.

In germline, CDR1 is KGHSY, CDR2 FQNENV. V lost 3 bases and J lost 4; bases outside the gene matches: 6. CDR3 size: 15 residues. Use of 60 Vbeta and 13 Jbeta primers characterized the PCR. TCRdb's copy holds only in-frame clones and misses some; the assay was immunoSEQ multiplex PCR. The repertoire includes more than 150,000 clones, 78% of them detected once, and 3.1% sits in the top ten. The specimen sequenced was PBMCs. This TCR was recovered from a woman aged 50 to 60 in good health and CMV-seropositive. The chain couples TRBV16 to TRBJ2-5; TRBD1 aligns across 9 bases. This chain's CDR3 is CASSHRGTGTETQYF. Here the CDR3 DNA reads TGTGCCAGCAGCCACCGGGGGACAGGGACAGAGACCCAGTACTTC. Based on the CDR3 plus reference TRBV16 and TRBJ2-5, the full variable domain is GEEVAQTPKHLVRGEGQKAKLYCAPIKGHSYVFWYQQVLKNEFKFLISFQNENVFDETGMPKERFSAKCLPNSPCSLEIQATKLEDSAVYFCASSHRGTGTETQYFGPGTRLLVL.